This T cell receptor (beta chain) emerged from a study of beta chain features in type 1 diabetes. Notes on this clone: The antigen is not known.

Whole-study findings and limits: Highly expressing activated T cells could be over-counted with a cDNA template.

The whole isolated RNA underwent reverse transcription, so sequencing captured expressed TCRB transcripts. TCRdb's table, derived via immunoSEQ multiplex PCR, lists solely in-frame clones and lacks some. Among under 800,000 clones listed, about 16% were seen once. The CDR3 has 14 amino acids. The V and J ends lost 4 bases and 4 bases respectively, with 13 bases between them. Germline CDR1 and CDR2: SGDLS and YYNGEE. The chain carries TRBV9 and TRBJ2-3; TRBD1 or TRBD2 may be the D gene (6 bases each). The sequencing sample was made of naive CD4+ T cells from blood. This clonotype was obtained from a man aged 18 to 29 in good health. The CDR3 DNA is TGTGCCAGCAGCCTCCGAGGGGGGTCAGATACGCAGTATTTT. Its protein product is CASSLRGGSDTQYF.